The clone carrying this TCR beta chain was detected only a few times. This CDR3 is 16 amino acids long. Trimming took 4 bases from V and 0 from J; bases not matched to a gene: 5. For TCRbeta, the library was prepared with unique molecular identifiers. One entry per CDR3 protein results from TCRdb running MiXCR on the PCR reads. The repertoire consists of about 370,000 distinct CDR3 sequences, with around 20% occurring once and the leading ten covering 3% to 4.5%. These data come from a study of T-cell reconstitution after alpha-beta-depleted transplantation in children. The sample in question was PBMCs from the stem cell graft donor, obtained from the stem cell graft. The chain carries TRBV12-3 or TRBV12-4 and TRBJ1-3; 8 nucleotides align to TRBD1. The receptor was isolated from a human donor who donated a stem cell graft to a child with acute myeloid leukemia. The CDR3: CASSSDRGLSGNTIYF. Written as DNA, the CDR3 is TGTGCCAGCAGTTCAGACAGGGGTCTCTCTGGAAACACCATATATTTT.